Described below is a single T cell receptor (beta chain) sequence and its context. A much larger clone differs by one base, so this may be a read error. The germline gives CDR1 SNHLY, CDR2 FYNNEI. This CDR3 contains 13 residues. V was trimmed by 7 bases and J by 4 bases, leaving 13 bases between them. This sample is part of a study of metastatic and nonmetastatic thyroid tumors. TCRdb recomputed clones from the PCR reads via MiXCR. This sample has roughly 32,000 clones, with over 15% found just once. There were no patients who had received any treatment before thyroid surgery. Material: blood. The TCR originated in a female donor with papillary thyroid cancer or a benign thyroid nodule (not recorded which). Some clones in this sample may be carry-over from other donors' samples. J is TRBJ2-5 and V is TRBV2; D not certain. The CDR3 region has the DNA TGTGCCAGCAACCTCGATCACTCAGAGACCCAGTACTTC. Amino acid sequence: CASNLDHSETQYF.